This TCR beta chain was found in a study of STAT5B mutations in CD4+ large granular lymphocyte leukemia. Looking at the study overall: The CDR3 'QG' motif was associated with a particular HLA allele among healthy donors.

This CDR3 is 14 amino acids long. V lost 0 bases and J 7 bases, leaving 7 bases between the germline ends. Germline V gives CDR1 LGHNA, CDR2 YNFKEQ. Data came from immunoSEQ multiplex PCR; TCRdb stores just in-frame clones and leaves some out. The repertoire has over 30,000 clones, roughly 79% of them found once; the top ten carry nearly 4.5%. The source material was CD4+ T cells from blood buffy coats. J is TRBJ1-6 and V is TRBV4-2; D uncertain. The TCR sequence derives from a human donor in good health. The CDR3 DNA reads TGTGCCAGCAGCCAAGATTTGGGAAATTCACCCCTCCACTTT. The encoded protein is CASSQDLGNSPLHF.